The clone carrying this TCR beta chain occurred a few times. RNA transcripts served as the template for amplifying TCR beta CDR3 regions. First-round RT-PCR of the TCR CDR3 relied on the HTBI primer set. TCRdb re-analysed the multiplex PCR reads in MiXCR, keeping a single row per CDR3 protein. The repertoire includes about 200,000 distinct CDR3 sequences, around 17% of them detected once, and 40% to 65% sits in the top ten. The data stem from a study of T cells in Graves' hyperthyroidism and ophthalmopathy. The CDR3 totals 11 residues. Trimming pared 5 bases from V and 8 bases from J, leaving 9 bases between. Germline-derived CDR1 and CDR2 are MNHNS and SASEGT.

This TCR derives from a woman aged 50 to 65 with Graves' hyperthyroidism. Material for sequencing was blood. J is TRBJ1-1 and V is TRBV6-1, with a possible D match to TRBD1 (6 bases). The CDR3 protein is CASSYGTEAFF. The DNA of the CDR3 is TGTGCCAGCAGTTATGGGACAGAAGCTTTCTTT.